Below are 15 T cell receptor beta chains sequenced from a single sample in a study of CDR3 diversity in severe acne. A single record per CDR3 protein comes from TCRdb applying MiXCR to the PCR reads. The repertoire includes 79,000 or so distinct CDR3 sequences, around 47% of them detected once, and roughly 11% sits in the top ten. Material: blood. The source of these receptors is a male donor with severe acne vulgaris.

The sample holds many counts of this clonotype. This sequence joins TRBV5-1 and TRBJ2-2; unclear D gene. V was pared by 7 bases and J by 4 bases, with 14 bases between. The CDR3 length is 14 residues. The germline CDR1 and CDR2 sequences are SGHRS and YFSETQ. CDR3 nucleotide sequence: TGCGCCAGCCGACCGACGGGTACCACCGGGGAGCTGTTTTTT. Protein: CASRPTGTTGELFF.

Within the sample, this clonotype is medium-sized. The J gene is TRBJ2-3, the V gene TRBV24-1, with a tentative D call TRBD1 (6 bases). Germline V gives CDR1 KGHDR, CDR2 SFDVKD. V gave up 5 bases and J gave up 7 bases, with 9 bases separating them. The CDR3 sequence is 12 residues long. The CDR3 nucleotides are TGTGCCACCAGTGTACAGGGAAATACGCAGTATTTT. This gives the protein CATSVQGNTQYF.

This chain uses TRBV9 with TRBJ1-1; 7 positions match TRBD1. The J segment lost 3 bases and the V segment lost 3 bases, leaving 2 bases of the junction unmatched. Germline values: CDR1 SGDLS, CDR2 YYNGEE. The CDR3 consists of 13 residues. The CDR3 DNA reads as TGTGCCAGCAGCGGAGGGGGCTACACTGAAGCTTTCTTT. Amino acids: CASSGGGYTEAFF.

The V gene is TRBV7-8, the J gene TRBJ1-6, with D possibly TRBD1 on 6 matching bases. Germline values: CDR1 SGHVS, CDR2 FQNEAQ. The CDR3 spans 14 residues. V lost 5 bases and J 8 bases, leaving 13 bases between the germline ends. The CDR3 reads CASSQGTEYSPLHF. CDR3 bases: TGTGCCAGCAGCCAGGGGACGGAGTATTCACCCCTCCACTTT.

This clonotype is medium-sized within its sample. V gene TRBV7-9 combines with J gene TRBJ1-3; D is undetermined. The CDR3 totals 12 residues. The V gene's germline CDR1 is SEHNR and CDR2 FQNEAQ (reference sequence). Deletions cut 8 bases from V and 8 bases from J, with 13 bases between. The DNA for the CDR3 is TGTGCCAGCGCGTCCCTACGAGACACCATATATTTT. It translates to CASASLRDTIYF.

The chain couples TRBV13 to TRBJ1-4, with D unclear. The CDR3 is 12 residues long. Per the germline V gene, CDR1 is PRHDT and CDR2 is FYEKMQ (reference sequence). The V gene lost 5 bases and the J gene lost 12 bases, with 13 bases spanning the gap. The CDR3 DNA is TGTGCCAGCAGCCCTAACCATGGAGAACTGTTTTTT. This codes for CASSPNHGELFF. Using reference TRBV13 and TRBJ1-4 for the parts outside the CDR3, the full variable domain is AAGVIQSPRHLIKEKRETATLKCYPIPRHDTVYWYQQGPGQDPQFLISFYEKMQSDKGSIPDRFSAQQFSDYHSELNMSSLELGDSALYFCASSPNHGELFFGSGTQLSVL.

This clonotype was seen a few times. The chain employs TRBV28 and TRBJ2-1, with 9 bases identical to TRBD2. Looked up from germline, CDR1 is MDHEN and CDR2 is SYDVKM. The CDR3 runs 15 residues. The V segment lost 6 bases and the J segment 2 bases; nucleotides outside the gene matches: 5. CDR3 in amino acids: CASRLSSGTYNEQFF. The DNA of the CDR3 is TGTGCCAGCAGACTTTCTAGCGGGACCTACAATGAGCAGTTCTTC.

This chain uses TRBV5-4 with TRBJ1-2; TRBD1 might be the D (5 bases). Trimming shortened V by 6 bases and J by 2 bases, and 20 bases separated the two germline ends. CDR3 length equals 16 residues. The germline CDR1 and CDR2 sequences are SGHNT and YYREEE (reference sequence). For the CDR3, the DNA is TGTGCCAGCACCTGGGGACTGGGCACCCTGAACTATGGCTACACCTTC. Translating it yields CASTWGLGTLNYGYTF.

This clonotype occurred once. This chain uses TRBV11-2 with TRBJ2-1; TRBD2 agrees at 8 bases. The CDR3 sequence is 18 residues long. The germline V gene encodes CDR1 SGHAT and CDR2 FQNNGV. V lost 2 bases, J lost 4 bases, and 13 bases stayed unmatched. Here the CDR3 DNA reads TGTGCCAGCAGCTTAATAGGGGTCTCTAGCGGGCCTTACAATGAGCAGTTCTTC. This translates into CASSLIGVSSGPYNEQFF. Complete variable domain (other parts from reference TRBV11-2 and TRBJ2-1): EAGVAQSPRYKIIEKRQSVAFWCNPISGHATLYWYQQILGQGPKLLIQFQNNGVVDDSQLPKDRFSAERLKGVDSTLKIQPAKLEDSAVYLCASSLIGVSSGPYNEQFFGPGTRLTVL.

This chain joins TRBV9 and TRBJ2-2; D is possibly TRBD2 (6 bases). Trimming cost V 5 bases and J 5 bases, with 16 bases left between them. Germline V gene sequence: CDR1 SGDLS, CDR2 YYNGEE. This CDR3 has 15 amino acids. The CDR3 here is CASSAMGGVTGELFF. The DNA for the CDR3 is TGTGCCAGCAGTGCCATGGGGGGAGTTACCGGGGAGCTGTTTTTT.

As concerns this clonotype: Possible read error: a much larger clone is one base away. The chain has TRBV6-1 and TRBJ1-1; perhaps TRBD1 as D (6 bases). From germline, CDR1 is MNHNS and CDR2 SASEGT. The CDR3 is 14 residues long. CDR3 DNA sequence: TGTGCCGGCAGTGAAGGTGGGACAAGGACTGAAGCTTTCTTT. As protein: CAGSEGGTRTEAFF.

The gene calls are TRBV7-2 and TRBJ2-5; TRBD2 is a possible D gene (6 bases). Per the germline V gene, CDR1 is SGHTA and CDR2 is FQGNSA. V dropped 0 bases and J dropped 9 bases, with 20 bases sitting between them. The CDR3 has 16 residues. CDR3 sequence: CASSLAPENSGVPQYF. In nucleotides, the CDR3 is TGTGCCAGCAGCTTAGCCCCGGAGAATTCGGGAGTCCCCCAGTACTTC.

On this clonotype: This may arise from a read error, as a much more abundant clone is one base away. V is TRBV7-9 and J is TRBJ2-7; the D gene is possibly TRBD2 (5 bases). Germline CDR1 SEHNR, CDR2 FQNEAQ (reference sequence). CDR3 size: 16 residues. The CDR3 reads CASSPRSGTADYERYF. The CDR3 DNA is TGTGCCAGCAGCCCCCGGTCGGGCACGGCCGACTACGAGCGGTACTTC.

This clonotype showed up many times. This chain uses TRBV12-3 or TRBV12-4 with TRBJ1-1; 8 positions agree with TRBD1. The CDR3 has 15 residues. V was clipped by 6 bases and J by 0 bases; unmatched bases: 6. The CDR3 coding sequence is TGTGCCAGCAGGACAGGGGCCCAGATGAACACTGAAGCTTTCTTT. It encodes CASRTGAQMNTEAFF.

The chain employs TRBV19 and TRBJ1-1, with D possibly TRBD1 on 5 matching bases. This CDR3 comprises 12 residues. V was cut by 6 bases and J by 5 bases, with 10 bases left in between. CDR1 is LNHDA and CDR2 is SQIVND in the germline V gene (reference sequence). The CDR3 coding sequence is TGTGCCAGTAGGGCAGGGCGGACTGAAGCTTTCTTT. Translated: CASRAGRTEAFF.